These 25 T cell receptor beta chains were all obtained from the same sample, sequenced in a study of blood T cell repertoires in COVID-19. Measured with immunoSEQ multiplex PCR; TCRdb has only the in-frame clones, and not every one. Among around 33,000 clones listed, 90% were seen once. The source material was peripheral blood. The receptors shown here come from a man of 80 years or more with acute or convalescent COVID-19.

The chain links TRBV5-1 to TRBJ2-3; TRBD1 aligns across 9 bases. After removal of 2 bases from V and 3 bases from J, the junction contained 4 bases not matched to a gene. Germline V gene data show CDR1 as SGHRS and CDR2 as YFSETQ. CDR3 length equals 15 residues. The CDR3 DNA reads TGCGCCAGCAGCTTCCGGGACAGGGTGACAGATACGCAGTATTTT. It yields the protein CASSFRDRVTDTQYF.

The rearrangement joins TRBV2 to TRBJ1-4, with 7 bases matching TRBD1. After removal of 7 bases from V and 8 bases from J, the junction contained 7 bases not matched to a gene. The CDR3 has 13 residues. CDR1 and CDR2 (germline): SNHLY, FYNNEI. The CDR3 loop reads CASKTGEIEKLFF. CDR3 in DNA: TGTGCCAGCAAAACAGGGGAAATAGAAAAACTGTTTTTT.

The gene calls are TRBV5-1 and TRBJ2-5; D gene ambiguous. Looked up from germline, CDR1 is SGHRS and CDR2 is YFSETQ. The CDR3 is made up of 14 amino acids. V lost 0 bases to trimming and J lost 4 bases, with 10 bases between them. Written as DNA, the CDR3 is TGCGCCAGCAGCTTGGAGGCCCCAGGAGAGACCCAGTACTTC. It translates to CASSLEAPGETQYF. The full variable domain, completed using reference TRBV5-1 and TRBJ2-5, is KAGVTQTPRYLIKTRGQQVTLSCSPISGHRSVSWYQQTPGQGLQFLFEYFSETQRNKGNFPGRFSGRQFSNSRSEMNVSTLELGDSALYLCASSLEAPGETQYFGPGTRLLVL.

The chain employs TRBV13 and TRBJ2-3; TRBD2 aligns across 7 bases. The germline CDR1 and CDR2 sequences are PRHDT and FYEKMQ (reference sequence). This CDR3 spans 17 amino acids. Trimming removed 0 bases from V and 6 bases from J; junction bases left unmatched: 12. The CDR3: CASSLGTPWGGDDTQYF. The CDR3, as DNA: TGTGCCAGCAGCTTAGGGACCCCGTGGGGGGGGGATGATACGCAGTATTTT.

The rearrangement links TRBV29-1 to TRBJ1-1; D is unclear. This CDR3 has 12 amino acids. The ends were cut back, 2 bases at V and 5 bases at J, with 9 bases in the middle. The germline V gene encodes CDR1 SQVTM and CDR2 ANQGSEA. CDR3 sequence: CSVEPGGTEAFF. CDR3 in DNA: TGCAGCGTTGAACCCGGTGGTACTGAAGCTTTCTTT.

The chain is built from TRBV18 and TRBJ2-1, with a possible D match to TRBD2 (6 bases). Germline lookup yields CDR1 KGHSH and CDR2 LQKENI. The length of the CDR3 is 15 residues. V lost 3 bases and J lost 1, with 10 bases in between. CDR3 amino acids: CASSPGAGSYNEQFF. DNA for the CDR3: TGTGCCAGCTCACCGGGAGCGGGTTCCTACAATGAGCAGTTCTTC.

The CDR3 region is CASSPQGLFNQPQHF. For the CDR3, the DNA is TGTGCCAGTAGTCCTCAGGGTCTGTTCAATCAGCCCCAGCATTTT. V gene TRBV19 combines with J gene TRBJ1-5; TRBD1 might be the D (5 bases). V dropped 5 bases and J dropped 3 bases, with 14 bases sitting between them. The CDR3 has 15 amino acids. Germline CDR1 LNHDA, CDR2 SQIVND (reference sequence).

V gene TRBV28 combines with J gene TRBJ1-2; D remains unclear. The CDR3 consists of 13 residues. Trimming took 5 bases from V and 7 from J, leaving 14 bases between them. Germline V gives CDR1 MDHEN, CDR2 SYDVKM. This CDR3 is CASSPPLVSGYTF. The DNA for the CDR3 is TGTGCCAGCAGTCCCCCCCTCGTCAGTGGCTACACCTTC.

This clone has more than one count but fewer than ten. This chain joins TRBV12-3 or TRBV12-4 and TRBJ1-1; a weak D match, TRBD1 (6 bases). V lost 2 bases, J lost 5 bases, and 9 bases lay in between. This CDR3 comprises 13 residues. The CDR3 is CASSLWGQTEAFF. Here the CDR3 DNA reads TGTGCCAGCAGTTTATGGGGGCAGACTGAAGCTTTCTTT.

This chain uses TRBV7-3 with TRBJ2-3, with D perhaps TRBD2 (7 bases). V was shortened by 6 bases and J by 2 bases, with 15 bases between the two germline ends. There are 15 residues in the CDR3. In germline, CDR1 is SGHTA, CDR2 FQGTGA. DNA for the CDR3: TGTGCCAGCAGTCCGAGGGGGGGCCACACAGATACGCAGTATTTT. Encoded protein: CASSPRGGHTDTQYF.

This rearrangement joins TRBV27 to TRBJ1-2, with D possibly TRBD1 on 5 matching bases. CDR1 and CDR2 (germline): MNHEY, SMNVEV (reference sequence). The V gene lost 2 bases and the J gene lost 4 bases, with 11 bases spanning the gap. The CDR3 has 14 residues. In DNA, the CDR3 is TGTGCCAGCAGTTTAAGGTGGGACTCCTATGGCTACACCTTC. Its protein product is CASSLRWDSYGYTF.

The chain uses TRBV28 and TRBJ1-2; D uncertain. The CDR3 covers 13 residues. CDR1 is MDHEN and CDR2 is SYDVKM in the germline V gene. Trimming stripped 4 bases from V and 4 bases from J, with 10 bases between. CDR3 residues: CASSSGSAYGYTF. The CDR3 DNA reads TGTGCCAGCAGTTCGGGGAGTGCCTATGGCTACACCTTC.

This clone was detected only a few times. The chain employs TRBV9 and TRBJ2-7; 12 positions match TRBD1. V was pared by 6 bases and J by 4 bases, with 5 bases of the junction left unmatched. Germline CDR1 SGDLS, CDR2 YYNGEE. The CDR3 spans 14 residues. CDR3 sequence: CASNKGQGAYEQYF. The CDR3, as DNA: TGTGCCAGCAATAAGGGACAGGGGGCGTACGAGCAGTACTTC.

CDR3 in DNA: TGTGCCAGCAGCTTAGGCAGGGGCTGGACCTACGAGCAGTACTTC. It is translated as CASSLGRGWTYEQYF. The chain has TRBV7-6 and TRBJ2-7; weak D call: TRBD1 (6 bases). The germline gives CDR1 SGHVS, CDR2 FNYEAQ. Trimming removed 1 base from V and 2 bases from J, with 12 bases in between. CDR3 size: 15 residues.

The CDR3 DNA reads TGTGCCAGCAGTGAGCAGGGGAGTAGCAATCAGCCCCAGCATTTT. Translation: CASSEQGSSNQPQHF. The chain recombines TRBV6-1 with TRBJ1-5, with D possibly matching TRBD1 (6 bases). Germline V gives CDR1 MNHNS, CDR2 SASEGT. The CDR3 is made up of 15 amino acids. The germline V and J ends were trimmed by 3 bases and 0 bases, with 9 bases remaining between them.

The V and J genes are TRBV19 and TRBJ1-5; no reliable D call. V lost 5 bases, J lost 2 bases, and 13 bases lay in between. Looked up from germline, CDR1 is LNHDA and CDR2 is SQIVND (reference sequence). The CDR3 is made up of 15 amino acids. The CDR3 nucleotides read TGTGCCAGTAGTGGGTGGGTTGCGGGCAATCAGCCCCAGCATTTT. This encodes CASSGWVAGNQPQHF.

The chain combines TRBV10-3 with TRBJ1-2; 9 bases align to TRBD1. Germline lookup yields CDR1 ENHRY and CDR2 SYGVKD. The CDR3 totals 16 residues. The junction had 4 bases not matched to a gene; V was cut back by 0 bases and J by 2 bases. CDR3 DNA sequence: TGTGCCATCAGTGAGTCGATAGGGACAGGGAACTATGGCTACACCTTC. Its protein product is CAISESIGTGNYGYTF.

This chain joins TRBV11-3 and TRBJ1-1; TRBD1 matches at 7 bases. Germline values: CDR1 SGHNT, CDR2 YENEEA. V lost 5 bases, J lost 5 bases, and 5 bases stayed unmatched. This CDR3 is 13 amino acids long. The CDR3 spells CASSPGGRTEAFF. The DNA of the CDR3 is TGTGCCAGCAGCCCAGGGGGTAGAACTGAAGCTTTCTTT.

This chain uses TRBV6-1 with TRBJ1-1, with unresolved D. Per germline, CDR1 MNHNS and CDR2 SASEGT. The CDR3 is 15 amino acids. V lost 3 bases and J 2 bases, leaving 13 bases between the germline ends. CDR3 loop: CASSDRGRGNTEAFF. CDR3 sequence (DNA): TGTGCCAGCAGTGACCGCGGACGGGGAAACACTGAAGCTTTCTTT.

The chain links TRBV6-5 to TRBJ1-3; D gene unclear. The germline V gene has CDR1 MNHEY and CDR2 SVGAGI. Trimming took off 7 bases at V and 8 bases at J, with 18 bases between the two ends. The length of the CDR3 is 14 residues. CDR3 bases: TGTGCCAGCACTCTCCAAGGAGGGTCGGACACCATATATTTT. Protein sequence: CASTLQGGSDTIYF.

The chain links TRBV2 to TRBJ1-4; 7 bases are a match to TRBD1. There are 15 residues in the CDR3. CDR1 is SNHLY and CDR2 is FYNNEI in the germline V gene. Trimming cost V 2 bases and J 3 bases; bases outside gene matches: 3. CDR3 DNA: TGTGCCAGCAGTGAATCAGGGGGATCTAATGAAAAACTGTTTTTT. Translation gives CASSESGGSNEKLFF.

The chain joins TRBV7-9 to TRBJ1-5; the match to TRBD1 covers 11 bases. The CDR3 contains 17 residues. V shed 3 bases and J 11 bases; nucleotides not matched to a gene: 15. Germline V gives CDR1 SEHNR, CDR2 FQNEAQ (reference sequence). The CDR3 coding sequence is TGTGCCAGCAGCTTCCACCCTGGGACAGGGGGTCGCGGGACCCAGCATTTT. Translated: CASSFHPGTGGRGTQHF.

The gene calls are TRBV5-1 and TRBJ2-1; D perhaps matches TRBD2 (6 bases). Per the germline V gene, CDR1 is SGHRS and CDR2 is YFSETQ. This CDR3 has 18 amino acids. Trimming removed 0 bases from V and 0 bases from J, with 16 bases in between. The CDR3 is CASSLAPPGLSSYNEQFF. CDR3 in DNA: TGCGCCAGCAGCTTGGCCCCTCCGGGACTCAGCTCCTACAATGAGCAGTTCTTC.

This rearrangement joins TRBV5-1 to TRBJ2-7, with 8 bases aligning to TRBD1. The V gene end was trimmed by 4 bases and the J gene end by 4 bases; junction bases not matched to a gene: 19. There are 18 residues in the CDR3. Germline V gives CDR1 SGHRS, CDR2 YFSETQ. The CDR3 nucleotides read TGCGCCAGCAGCCCGACAGGGGTCTTGATCCAAAACTTTTACGAGCAGTACTTC. Translation gives CASSPTGVLIQNFYEQYF. Combining the CDR3 with reference TRBV5-1 and TRBJ2-7 gives the whole variable domain KAGVTQTPRYLIKTRGQQVTLSCSPISGHRSVSWYQQTPGQGLQFLFEYFSETQRNKGNFPGRFSGRQFSNSRSEMNVSTLELGDSALYLCASSPTGVLIQNFYEQYFGPGTRLTVT.

This rearrangement joins TRBV2 to TRBJ1-4; no firm D call. Germline CDR1 is SNHLY and CDR2 is FYNNEI. The V gene lost 5 bases and the J gene lost 4 bases, with 14 bases spanning the gap. CDR3 size: 15 residues. The CDR3 protein is CASSWIEGINEKLFF. CDR3 nucleotides: TGTGCCAGCAGTTGGATTGAGGGCATTAATGAAAAACTGTTTTTT.